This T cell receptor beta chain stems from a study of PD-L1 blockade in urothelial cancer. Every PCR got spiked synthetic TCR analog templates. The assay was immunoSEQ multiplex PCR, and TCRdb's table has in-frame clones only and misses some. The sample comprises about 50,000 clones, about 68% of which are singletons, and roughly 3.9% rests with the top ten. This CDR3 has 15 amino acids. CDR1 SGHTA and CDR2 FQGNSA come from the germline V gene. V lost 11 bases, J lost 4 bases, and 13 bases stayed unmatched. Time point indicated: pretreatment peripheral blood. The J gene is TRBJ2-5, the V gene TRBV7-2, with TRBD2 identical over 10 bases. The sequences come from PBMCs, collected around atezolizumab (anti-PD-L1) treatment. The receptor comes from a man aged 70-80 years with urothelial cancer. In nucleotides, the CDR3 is TGTGCCCAGGCGGCAAGCGGGAGGGCCGCAGAGACCCAGTACTTC. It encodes CAQAASGRAAETQYF.